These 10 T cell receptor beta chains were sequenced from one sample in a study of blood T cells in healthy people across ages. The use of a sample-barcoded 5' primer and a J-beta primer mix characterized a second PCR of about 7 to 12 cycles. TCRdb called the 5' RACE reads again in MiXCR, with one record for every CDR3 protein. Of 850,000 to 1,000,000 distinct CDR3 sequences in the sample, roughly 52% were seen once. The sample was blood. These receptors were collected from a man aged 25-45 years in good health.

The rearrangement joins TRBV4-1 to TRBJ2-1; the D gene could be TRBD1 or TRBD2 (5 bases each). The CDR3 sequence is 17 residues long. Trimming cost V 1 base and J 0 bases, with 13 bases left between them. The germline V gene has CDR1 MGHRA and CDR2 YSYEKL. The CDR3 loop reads CASSQVRAGSSYNEQFF. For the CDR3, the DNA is TGCGCCAGCAGCCAAGTGCGGGCAGGGAGCTCCTACAATGAGCAGTTCTTC.

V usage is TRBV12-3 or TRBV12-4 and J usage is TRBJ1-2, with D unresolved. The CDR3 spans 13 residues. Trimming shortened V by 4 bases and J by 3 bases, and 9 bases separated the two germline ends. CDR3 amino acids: CASSSPGDYGYTF. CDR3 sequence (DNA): TGTGCCAGCAGTTCACCGGGCGACTATGGCTACACCTTC.

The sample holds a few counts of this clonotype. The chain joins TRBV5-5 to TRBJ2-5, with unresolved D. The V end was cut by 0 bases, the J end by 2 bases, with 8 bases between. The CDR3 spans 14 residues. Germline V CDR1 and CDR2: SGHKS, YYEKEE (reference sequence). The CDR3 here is CASSLAGEQETQYF. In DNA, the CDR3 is TGTGCCAGCAGCTTGGCTGGGGAACAAGAGACCCAGTACTTC. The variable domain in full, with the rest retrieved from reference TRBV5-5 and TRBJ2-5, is DAGVTQSPTHLIKTRGQQVTLRCSPISGHKSVSWYQQVLGQGPQFIFQYYEKEERGRGNFPDRFSARQFPNYSSELNVNALLLGDSALYLCASSLAGEQETQYFGPGTRLLVL.

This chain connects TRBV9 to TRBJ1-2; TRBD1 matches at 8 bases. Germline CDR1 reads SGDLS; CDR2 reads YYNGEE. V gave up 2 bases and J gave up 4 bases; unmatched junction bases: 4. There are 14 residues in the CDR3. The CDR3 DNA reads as TGTGCCAGCAGCGTGGGGACAGGCTCCTATGGCTACACCTTC. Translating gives CASSVGTGSYGYTF.

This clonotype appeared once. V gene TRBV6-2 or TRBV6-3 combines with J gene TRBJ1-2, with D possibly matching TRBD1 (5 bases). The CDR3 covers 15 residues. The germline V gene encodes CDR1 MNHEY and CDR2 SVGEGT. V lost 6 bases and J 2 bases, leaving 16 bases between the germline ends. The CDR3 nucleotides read TGTGCCAGCAGCCACCAAAGGGGAGGAAACTATGGCTACACCTTC. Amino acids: CASSHQRGGNYGYTF.

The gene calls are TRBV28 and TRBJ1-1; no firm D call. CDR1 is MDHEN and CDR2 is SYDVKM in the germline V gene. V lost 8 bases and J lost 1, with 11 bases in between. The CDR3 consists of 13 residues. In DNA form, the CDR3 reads TGTGCCAGCGTCCTTATCGGGAACACTGAAGCTTTCTTT. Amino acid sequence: CASVLIGNTEAFF.

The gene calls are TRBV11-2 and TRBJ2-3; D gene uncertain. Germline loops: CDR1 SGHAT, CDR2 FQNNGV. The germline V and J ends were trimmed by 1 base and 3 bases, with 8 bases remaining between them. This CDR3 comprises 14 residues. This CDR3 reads CASSLVGVTDTQYF. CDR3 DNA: TGTGCCAGCAGCTTAGTAGGAGTGACAGATACGCAGTATTTT.

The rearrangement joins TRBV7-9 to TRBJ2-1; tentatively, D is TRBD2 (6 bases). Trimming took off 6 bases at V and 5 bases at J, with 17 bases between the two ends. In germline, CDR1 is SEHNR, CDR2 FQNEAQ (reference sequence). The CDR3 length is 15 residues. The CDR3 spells CASSLAGGRDNEQFF. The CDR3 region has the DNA TGTGCCAGCAGTCTAGCCGGGGGACGTGACAATGAGCAGTTCTTC. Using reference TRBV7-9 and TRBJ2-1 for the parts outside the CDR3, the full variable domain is DTGVSQNPRHKITKRGQNVTFRCDPISEHNRLYWYRQTLGQGPEFLTYFQNEAQLEKSRLLSDRFSAERPKGSFSTLEIQRTEQGDSAMYLCASSLAGGRDNEQFFGPGTRLTVL.

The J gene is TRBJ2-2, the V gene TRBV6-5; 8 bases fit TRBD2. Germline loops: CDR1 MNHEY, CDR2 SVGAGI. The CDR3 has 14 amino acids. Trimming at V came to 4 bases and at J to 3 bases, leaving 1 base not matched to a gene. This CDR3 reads CASSSGGYTGELFF. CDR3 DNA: TGTGCCAGCAGTTCGGGGGGGTACACCGGGGAGCTGTTTTTT.

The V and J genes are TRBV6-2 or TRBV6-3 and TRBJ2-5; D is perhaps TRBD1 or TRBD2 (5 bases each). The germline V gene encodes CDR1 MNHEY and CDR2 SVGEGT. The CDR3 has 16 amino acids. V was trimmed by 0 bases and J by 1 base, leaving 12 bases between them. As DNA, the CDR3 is TGTGCCAGCAGTTACTCGGGGGTCGGGGTCCAAGAGACCCAGTACTTC. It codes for CASSYSGVGVQETQYF.